Shown below are 9 T cell receptor beta chains from a single sample sequenced in a study of shared clonotypes between healthy human individuals. Profiling relied on immunoSEQ multiplex PCR, and the TCRdb table lists in-frame clones only, not all of them. The profile shows approximately 2,300,000 clones, just under 95% of them singletons. What was sequenced was naive CD4+ T cells from PBMCs. The sample's subset: CD45RA+ positively selected. The receptors were gathered from a man between 18 and 35 years old in good health. Some clones in this sample may be carry-over from other donors' samples.

The rearrangement uses TRBV25-1 and TRBJ1-1; no definite D call. From germline, CDR1 is MGHDK and CDR2 SYGVNS. CDR3 size: 17 residues. Trimming took 7 bases from V and 1 from J, leaving 22 bases between them. The chain's CDR3 is CASIPNPGGPRNTEAFF. The CDR3 DNA is TGTGCCAGCATTCCCAATCCGGGAGGACCCCGGAACACTGAAGCTTTCTTT.

This clone was counted once. The gene calls are TRBV28 and TRBJ2-7; D might be TRBD2 (6 bases). CDR3 length: 16 residues. Germline lookup yields CDR1 MDHEN and CDR2 SYDVKM. Trimming shortened V by 4 bases and J by 3 bases, and 19 bases separated the two germline ends. The CDR3 DNA reads as TGTGCCAGCAGTTCACTGCTGGGACTCGGTGACTACGAGCAGTACTTC. Its translation: CASSSLLGLGDYEQYF. The variable domain in full, completed from reference TRBV28 and TRBJ2-7, reads DVKVTQSSRYLVKRTGEKVFLECVQDMDHENMFWYRQDPGLGLRLIYFSYDVKMKEKGDIPEGYSVSREKKERFSLILESASTNQTSMYLCASSSLLGLGDYEQYFGPGTRLTVT.

This clone appeared a single time. The chain links TRBV28 to TRBJ1-4; D is uncertain. V lost 6 bases to trimming and J lost 10 bases, with 18 bases between them. The CDR3 is 14 amino acids. Germline V gene sequence: CDR1 MDHEN, CDR2 SYDVKM. DNA of the CDR3: TGTGCCAGCAGACGACCGGACTATGAGGGAAAACTGTTTTTT. Protein product: CASRRPDYEGKLFF.

Here the CDR3 reads CASSIGRRISGANVLTF. In nucleotides, the CDR3 is TGTGCCAGTAGTATTGGCAGACGAATCTCTGGGGCCAACGTCCTGACTTTC. The rearrangement links TRBV19 to TRBJ2-6; D unclear. The CDR3 is 17 amino acids. Trimming removed 3 bases at V and 0 bases at J, with 12 bases between. Per the germline V gene, CDR1 is LNHDA and CDR2 is SQIVND (reference sequence).

With regard to this clone: This sample also contains other DNA sequences that code for the same CDR3. The V gene is TRBV18, the J gene TRBJ1-1; 10 bases fit TRBD1. V trimming: 3 bases; J trimming: 5 bases; junction bases outside the gene matches: 3. The CDR3 runs to 14 residues. Germline V gives CDR1 KGHSH, CDR2 LQKENI. For the CDR3, the DNA is TGTGCCAGCTCACCGACAGGGGGCGAAACTGAAGCTTTCTTT. Translating gives CASSPTGGETEAFF.

The chain employs TRBV15 and TRBJ2-5; tentative D call: TRBD1 (6 bases). Trimming removed 0 bases from V and 4 bases from J, with 18 bases in between. The CDR3 covers 17 residues. CDR1 and CDR2 from the germline V gene are LNHNV and YYDKDF (reference sequence). In DNA form, the CDR3 reads TGTGCCACCAGCAGAGATTGGGGTGCAGGGGATTTAGAGACCCAGTACTTC. Its protein product is CATSRDWGAGDLETQYF.

The rearrangement links TRBV19 to TRBJ1-3; D uncertain. CDR3 length: 14 amino acids. The V gene lost 2 bases and the J gene lost 4 bases, with 9 bases spanning the gap. Germline assignment: CDR1 LNHDA and CDR2 SQIVND (reference sequence). The CDR3 nucleotides read TGTGCCAGTAGTATAATGGCCCCCGGAAACACCATATATTTT. Translated, it gives CASSIMAPGNTIYF.

This sequence joins TRBV2 and TRBJ2-7, with 8 bases identical to TRBD2. CDR1 SNHLY and CDR2 FYNNEI come from the germline V gene. The CDR3 totals 16 residues. With V trimmed by 8 bases and J by 6 bases, 18 bases remained unmatched. This CDR3 reads CASGRTPPGGAGEQYF. The CDR3 DNA sequence: TGTGCCAGCGGGCGGACCCCTCCGGGAGGGGCTGGCGAGCAGTACTTC.

The chain is built from TRBV30 and TRBJ2-2; D possibly corresponds to TRBD2 (7 bases). V was shortened by 5 bases and J by 5 bases, with 12 bases between the two germline ends. The CDR3 runs to 13 residues. CDR1 is GTSNPN and CDR2 is SVGIG in the germline V gene (reference sequence). The CDR3 loop reads CAWAGAGTGELFF. For the CDR3, the DNA is TGTGCCTGGGCGGGGGCAGGGACCGGGGAGCTGTTTTTT. Full variable domain (outside the CDR3, taken from reference TRBV30 and TRBJ2-2): SQTIHQWPATLVQPVGSPLSLECTVEGTSNPNLYWYRQAAGRGLQLLFYSVGIGQISSEVPQNLSASRPQDRQFILSSKKLLLSDSGFYLCAWAGAGTGELFFGEGSRLTVL.